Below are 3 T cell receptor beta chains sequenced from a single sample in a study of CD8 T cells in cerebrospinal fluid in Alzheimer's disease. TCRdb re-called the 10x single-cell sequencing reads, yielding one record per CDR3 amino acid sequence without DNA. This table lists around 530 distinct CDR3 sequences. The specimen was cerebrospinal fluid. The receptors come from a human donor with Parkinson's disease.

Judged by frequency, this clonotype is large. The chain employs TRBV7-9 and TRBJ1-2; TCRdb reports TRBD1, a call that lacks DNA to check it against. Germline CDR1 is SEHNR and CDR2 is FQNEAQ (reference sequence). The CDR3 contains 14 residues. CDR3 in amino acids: CASRYEGTGEGYTF.

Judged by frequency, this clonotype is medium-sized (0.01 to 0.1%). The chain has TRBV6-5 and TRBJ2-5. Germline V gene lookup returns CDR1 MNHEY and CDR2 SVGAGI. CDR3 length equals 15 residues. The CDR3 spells CASSRGLGTQETQYF.

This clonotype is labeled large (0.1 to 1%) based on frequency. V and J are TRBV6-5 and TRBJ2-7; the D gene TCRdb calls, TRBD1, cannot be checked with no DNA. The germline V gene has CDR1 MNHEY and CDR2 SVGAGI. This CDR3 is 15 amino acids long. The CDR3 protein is CASSYGQGSWYEQYF.